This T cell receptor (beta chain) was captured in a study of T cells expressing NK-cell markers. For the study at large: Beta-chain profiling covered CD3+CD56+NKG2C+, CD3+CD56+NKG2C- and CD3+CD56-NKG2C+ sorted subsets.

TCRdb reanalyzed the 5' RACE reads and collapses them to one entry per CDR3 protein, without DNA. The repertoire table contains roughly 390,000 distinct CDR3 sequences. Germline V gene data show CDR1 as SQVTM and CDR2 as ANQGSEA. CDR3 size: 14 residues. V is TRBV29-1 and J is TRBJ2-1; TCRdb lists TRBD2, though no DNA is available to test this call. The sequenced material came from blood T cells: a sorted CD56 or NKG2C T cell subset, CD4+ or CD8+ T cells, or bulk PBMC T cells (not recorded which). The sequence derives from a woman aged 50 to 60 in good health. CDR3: CSAITSGNSYEQFF.